This T cell receptor beta chain was identified in a study of blood T cells in healthy people across ages (dated by TCRdb to the mid-2010s). About the investigation overall: In model experiments, template switching captured roughly one uniquely barcoded TCR beta cDNA molecule for every two T cells. Age-related changes in TCR beta repertoire diversity were measured in the study by deep sequencing normalized with unique cDNA molecular identifiers. The donors were split into four age groups: young (average approximately 16 years), middle-aged (roughly 42), aged (more than 60) and long-lived (more than 80). The study analyzed two additional independent replicas of 1 million unique cDNA reads from the same blood draw for two donors, one aged 18 to 30 and one aged 80 or older. Findings and caveats that apply to the study as a whole: The long-lived group showed more naive CD4+ T cells, fewer expanded clones and increased TCR diversity than the aged group, suggesting age selection. Observed TCR beta diversity per million T cells fell roughly linearly with age, and a significant reduction was already apparent by age roughly 40. Since profiling was done on bulk unsorted PBMCs, naive and antigen-experienced compartments could not be conclusively compared. Estimates of total diversity based on one million sequenced T cells were considered lower bounds and underestimates. Because donor CMV infection status was unknown, age-related changes in expanded clonotypes were potentially confounded. There was a strong correlation between observed TCR beta diversity and the percentage of naive T cells measured by flow cytometry.

Turning to this clonotype: Its target antigen remains unknown. No much larger clone is present one base from it, and per-base qualities are unavailable.

Systemically healthy Caucasian individuals from Russia, around 39 in total and aged about 6 to 100 years, were included as donors. Around 10 milliliters of peripheral blood were drawn from each donor into EDTA-treated Vacutainer tubes. Ficoll-Paque density-gradient centrifugation was used to isolate PBMCs, with at least 6.5 million per sample. Trizol reagent was used to extract total RNA from PBMCs, with at least 5.5 micrograms per sample. The percentages of naive CD45RAhigh/CD27high T cells were determined by flow cytometry on a PBMC aliquot from every donor. The CDR1 and CDR2 encoded by the germline V gene are SGHVS and FNYEAQ. From its cysteine to its phenylalanine, the CDR3 spans 15 amino acids. Only the CDR3 portion is preserved as DNA: 45 bases, with reading frame beginning at the first base. Deletion took 2 bases off V and 8 bases off J, with a span of 16 bases between the germline ends. Libraries were prepared through 5' RACE. Sequencing took place on an Illumina HiSeq 2500. The second PCR ran for about 6 to 11 cycles and used a J-beta primer mix along with a sample-barcoded 5' primer. A template-switch 5' adaptor carrying 12 random nucleotides introduced a unique molecular identifier onto each TCR beta cDNA molecule. Each sample yielded at least 2.5 million CDR3-containing paired-end reads. The Mint cDNA synthesis kit, primed by a TRBC-specific oligonucleotide, was used to synthesize first-strand cDNA from all RNA. All cDNA was treated with uracil-DNA glycosylase and then went through a first 18-cycle PCR with the universal primers M1SS and BC2_uni_R. On the authors' methods: Each sample was normalized by randomly selecting 1 million high-quality reads, each carrying a distinct molecular identifier. Reads sharing molecular identifiers were discarded rather than binned into consensus sequences. CDR3 identification, clonotype clustering and error correction used MiTCR with a Q25 quality threshold and the strictest error-elimination algorithm. A nonparametric unseen species model with Euler transformation was used to estimate a lower bound on total TCR beta diversity. Using fastp trimming at Q25 and MiXCR clonotype assembly, TCRdb reanalyzed the public sequencing data and kept in-frame beta chains. Entries are consolidated by CDR3 protein sequence, retaining the most common genes and DNA. What appears here as the V and J calls and clone size reflects TCRdb's work, not the paper's. This sample lists approximately 580,000 distinct CDR3 sequences; 24% were detected once. The ten largest clonotypes hold under 9% of the sample.

These same data were also listed under a study on T cells of mothers and their children. As that second paper reports: The donors were nine systemically healthy Caucasian individuals, made up of three mothers and their six children. cDNA synthesis used all of the extracted RNA, with approximately 1.4 ug of RNA in each 15 ul reaction. In the second PCR, sample barcodes and 2-4 random nucleotides were introduced via the M1S primer. Over 9 million TCR beta CDR3 reads came from each mother, compared with some 3 million reads from each child. Thymic selection shapes the output of TCR recombination in a similar way in related and unrelated pairs, and inherited differences have a minor effect. Normalized repertoire overlap was always slightly but never significantly higher in related than unrelated mother-child pairs. Persistent microchimeric T cell clones were not detected, at a sensitivity of approximately 98 clones per million clonotypes. In the study, deep NGS was used to compare the TCR beta repertoires of mothers and children, and features distinguishing related mother-child pairs from unrelated individuals were sought. Mothers averaged about 40 +/- 4 years of age and children averaged around 11 +/- 4 years. Libraries were sequenced on Illumina HiSeq 2000 with 100+100 nt paired-end reads after adapter ligation with NEBNext reagents. To prevent cross-contamination, the mother and child libraries were prepared one month apart and sequenced in separate runs. Each donor had between about 450,000 and 2,300,000 distinct TCR beta clonotypes identified. Naive TCR beta clonotypes were estimated from low-frequency clonotypes matched to each donor's FACS-determined naive share, without sorting.

This sequence originates from a boy between 5 and 17 years old in good health. Here the chain combines TRBV7-6 and TRBJ2-1; the D gene is perhaps TRBD2, on 7 matching bases. The material sequenced was blood. The CDR3 region: CASSLQGGASYEQFF. The DNA sequence follows: TGTGCCAGCAGCTTACAAGGGGGGGCCAGCTATGAGCAGTTCTTC.